This TCR beta chain stems from a study of beta chain features in type 1 diabetes. Study-level points and caveats: TCRB CDR3 length was moderately but significantly reduced in all four CD4+ subsets of Type 1 diabetes patients.

In the case of this clone: The target antigen is unknown.

Expressed TCRB transcripts were sequenced, since all the RNA that had been isolated was reverse transcribed. Libraries were prepared by immunoSEQ multiplex PCR; TCRdb keeps only in-frame clonotypes and omits some of them. The data show a few hundred thousand clones, with 10% to 15% seen just once and around 0.0099% held by the top ten. The CDR3 length is 15 residues. With 4 bases removed from V and 5 bases from J, the gap between germline ends came to 17 bases. Germline V lookup: CDR1 SEHNR, CDR2 FQNEAQ (reference sequence). Sequencing input: naive CD4+ T cells from blood. The V and J genes are TRBV7-9 and TRBJ1-2, with no clear D. This receptor was taken from a woman between 18 and 30 years old with type 1 diabetes. The CDR3 sequence: CASSSEGIGVYGYTF. CDR3 DNA: TGTGCCAGCAGCTCGGAGGGAATTGGGGTATATGGCTACACCTTC.